The 26 T cell receptor beta chains below come from one sample, sequenced in a study of T cell clonotyping in hematopoietic cell transplantation. The table came from immunoSEQ multiplex PCR; TCRdb's copy has only in-frame clones and leaves some out. The sample holds approximately 44,000 clones, around 95% seen once. What was sequenced was peripheral blood mononuclear cells. All receptors derive from a man aged 25-45 years in good health. Some clones in this sample may be carry-over from other donors' samples.

The chain couples TRBV2 to TRBJ1-4, with 9 bases identical to TRBD1. CDR3 length: 15 residues. V lost 6 bases and J lost 8; bases outside the gene matches: 10. Germline V CDR1 and CDR2: SNHLY, FYNNEI. CDR3 DNA: TGTGCCAGCAGGACCCTGGGACAGGGAAGGGAAAAACTGTTTTTT. Its protein is CASRTLGQGREKLFF.

Here the CDR3 DNA reads TGTGCCAGCAGGGACGGGGCAGCAAGCTCCTATAATTCACCCCTCCACTTT. Translation gives CASRDGAASSYNSPLHF. The chain uses TRBV25-1 and TRBJ1-6, with TRBD1 as a possible D gene (5 bases). The length of the CDR3 is 17 residues. Germline CDR1 MGHDK, CDR2 SYGVNS. Trimming took 6 bases from V and 0 from J, leaving 15 bases between them.

The rearrangement links TRBV19 to TRBJ1-4; the D is unclear. Germline CDR1 and CDR2: LNHDA and SQIVND (reference sequence). The V gene lost 1 base and the J gene lost 1 base, with 16 bases spanning the gap. There are 18 residues in the CDR3. DNA for the CDR3: TGTGCCAGTAGTATAGGGACCCTCCTCACCGTAACTAATGAAAAACTGTTTTTT. Amino acids: CASSIGTLLTVTNEKLFF.

CDR3 region: CASSQVLRESKNIQYF. The CDR3 region has the DNA TGCGCCAGCAGCCAAGTCTTGCGGGAGTCCAAAAACATTCAGTACTTC. The V gene is TRBV4-1, the J gene TRBJ2-4, with 7 bases aligning to TRBD2. CDR1 is MGHRA, CDR2 YSYEKL, per germline. This CDR3 has 16 amino acids. The V segment lost 1 base and the J segment 2 bases; nucleotides outside the gene matches: 5.

This chain links TRBV2 with TRBJ2-3; TRBD2 matches at 12 bases. V gave up 6 bases and J gave up 3 bases; unmatched junction bases: 10. The germline gives CDR1 SNHLY, CDR2 FYNNEI. The CDR3 loop spans 17 amino acids. The CDR3 nucleotides are TGTGCCAGCAGGATACGACTAGCGGGAGTAGGGACAGATACGCAGTATTTT. Its protein is CASRIRLAGVGTDTQYF.

The V call is TRBV7-9, the J call TRBJ2-1; a possible D gene is TRBD1 (5 bases). Deletions cut 8 bases from V and 0 bases from J, with 8 bases between. CDR1 and CDR2 from the germline V gene are SEHNR and FQNEAQ (reference sequence). CDR3 length: 13 amino acids. The CDR3 coding sequence is TGTGCCAGCTGCCAGGGCTCCTACAATGAGCAGTTCTTC. It yields the protein CASCQGSYNEQFF.

Details on this clone: One end of the junction is discordant with germline, which a read error may explain. The chain uses TRBV6-6 and TRBJ2-2, with D tentatively TRBD1 or TRBD2 (5 bases each). This CDR3 has 14 residues. The germline CDR1 and CDR2 sequences are MNHNY and SVGAGI (reference sequence). The CDR3 here is CASRITPWDRGAVF. DNA of the CDR3: TGTGCCAGCAGGATCACCCCTTGGGACCGGGGAGCTGTTTTT.

This chain joins TRBV7-9 and TRBJ1-1, with TRBD1 identical over 9 bases. Germline V gene data show CDR1 as SEHNR and CDR2 as FQNEAQ (reference sequence). This CDR3 has 14 residues. The trim removed 4 bases at V and 5 bases at J, leaving 5 bases unmatched. The CDR3 sequence: CASSYGTGLTEAFF. CDR3 DNA sequence: TGTGCCAGCAGCTACGGGACAGGGCTGACTGAAGCTTTCTTT.

As regards this clone: Distinct nucleotide sequences in the sample also encode this CDR3. Here the CDR3 reads CASSVGGGNQPQHF. In DNA form, the CDR3 reads TGTGCCAGCAGCGTAGGAGGAGGCAATCAGCCCCAGCATTTT. The J gene is TRBJ1-5, the V gene TRBV9; unclear D gene. Trimming left V 0 bases short and J 2 bases short, with 6 bases between. CDR1 and CDR2 (germline): SGDLS, YYNGEE. This CDR3 region has 14 residues.

The chain carries TRBV7-3 and TRBJ2-1; TRBD2 aligns across 13 bases. The germline gives CDR1 SGHTA, CDR2 FQGTGA. The CDR3 spans 15 residues. Germline trimming cut 5 bases from V and 6 bases from J; bases unmatched to any gene: 4. CDR3 region: CASSRTSGSGNEQFF. The CDR3 DNA follows: TGTGCCAGCAGCCGGACTAGCGGGAGTGGCAATGAGCAGTTCTTC.

This chain uses TRBV11-2 with TRBJ2-7; D is unclear. Germline CDR1 SGHAT, CDR2 FQNNGV. With 7 bases removed from V and 0 bases from J, the gap between germline ends came to 19 bases. This CDR3 has 16 residues. The CDR3 nucleotides read TGTGCCAGCACCGTGGAATTCCGGACCGCCTCCTACGAGCAGTACTTC. Its protein is CASTVEFRTASYEQYF.

This clone was found once. The chain has TRBV5-6 and TRBJ2-7; D remains unclear. There are 12 residues in the CDR3. Germline values: CDR1 SGHDT, CDR2 YYEEEE. V was shortened by 4 bases and J by 4 bases, with 9 bases between the two germline ends. This chain's CDR3 is CASSAVGYEQYF. CDR3 in DNA: TGTGCCAGCAGCGCAGTAGGTTACGAGCAGTACTTC.

V gene TRBV7-9 combines with J gene TRBJ2-7, with no clear D. V was cut by 4 bases and J by 1 base, with 8 bases left in between. This CDR3 contains 13 residues. CDR1 and CDR2 (germline): SEHNR, FQNEAQ (reference sequence). CDR3 in DNA: TGTGCCAGCAGCTCCGGATTGTCCTACGAGCAGTACTTC. Translated, it gives CASSSGLSYEQYF.

Only one count was recorded for this clone. V usage is TRBV7-9 and J usage is TRBJ1-1, with D possibly TRBD1 on 6 matching bases. Germline CDR1 and CDR2: SEHNR and FQNEAQ (reference sequence). Trimming stripped 5 bases from V and 7 bases from J, with 17 bases between. The CDR3 contains 14 residues. In DNA form, the CDR3 reads TGTGCCAGCAGCCGATCCAACAGGGCACATGAAGCTTTCTTT. Protein: CASSRSNRAHEAFF.

The CDR3 loop reads CASSARLAGGPNEQFF. CDR3 bases: TGTGCCAGCAGCGCAAGACTAGCGGGGGGGCCGAATGAGCAGTTCTTC. The genes are TRBV9 and TRBJ2-1; 14 bases line up with TRBD2. The CDR3 runs 16 residues. Trimming at V came to 3 bases and at J to 7 bases, leaving 6 bases not matched to a gene. CDR1 is SGDLS, CDR2 YYNGEE, per germline.

The chain couples TRBV7-2 to TRBJ2-2; no reliable D call. CDR3 size: 16 residues. Germline CDR1 SGHTA, CDR2 FQGNSA. Trimming pared 0 bases from V and 0 bases from J, leaving 8 bases between. This chain's CDR3 is CASSLASPPNTGELFF. The CDR3 DNA follows: TGTGCCAGCAGCTTAGCTAGCCCGCCGAACACCGGGGAGCTGTTTTTT.

The J gene is TRBJ2-5, the V gene TRBV2, with 7 bases lining up with TRBD2. Trimming removed 6 bases from V and 5 bases from J; junction bases left unmatched: 6. The CDR3 covers 13 residues. CDR1 SNHLY and CDR2 FYNNEI come from the germline V gene. The CDR3 DNA sequence: TGTGCCAGCAGCGAGCGGGGTGGGGAGACCCAGTACTTC. This gives the protein CASSERGGETQYF. Full variable domain (outside the CDR3, taken from reference TRBV2 and TRBJ2-5): EPEVTQTPSHQVTQMGQEVILRCVPISNHLYFYWYRQILGQKVEFLVSFYNNEISEKSEIFDDQFSVERPDGSNFTLKIRSTKLEDSAMYFCASSERGGETQYFGPGTRLLVL.

The V gene is TRBV4-1, the J gene TRBJ1-4; 7 bases are shared with TRBD1. The CDR3 extends over 15 amino acids. V dropped 4 bases and J dropped 7; count of bases not matched to a gene: 9. The germline CDR1 and CDR2 sequences are MGHRA and YSYEKL. CDR3 residues: CASSPPRRGGEKLFF. CDR3 nucleotide sequence: TGCGCCAGCAGCCCCCCTCGCAGGGGGGGTGAAAAACTGTTTTTT.

J is TRBJ1-1 and V is TRBV7-2; D gene unclear. The V gene lost 4 bases and the J gene lost 3 bases, with 12 bases spanning the gap. Germline CDR1 reads SGHTA; CDR2 reads FQGNSA. The CDR3 has 14 amino acids. The CDR3 nucleotides read TGTGCCAGCAGCTCCAGGTGGCGGGACACTGAAGCTTTCTTT. Residues: CASSSRWRDTEAFF.

The chain uses TRBV19 and TRBJ1-2; TRBD1 might be the D (6 bases). The V end lost 5 bases, the J end lost 4 bases, and 17 bases lay between the germline ends. The CDR3 has 15 residues. The V gene's germline CDR1 is LNHDA and CDR2 SQIVND (reference sequence). The CDR3 reads CASSVGGGGGYGYTF. CDR3 DNA: TGTGCCAGTAGTGTGGGGGGGGGCGGCGGCTATGGCTACACCTTC.

The chain employs TRBV15 and TRBJ2-2; no reliable D call. The V end was cut by 4 bases, the J end by 7 bases, with 16 bases between. The CDR3 is made up of 15 amino acids. Germline V lookup: CDR1 LNHNV, CDR2 YYDKDF (reference sequence). The CDR3 DNA is TGTGCCACCAGCACACCGAGAGAGCACATCGGGGAGCTGTTTTTT. It yields the protein CATSTPREHIGELFF.

The gene calls are TRBV30 and TRBJ2-5; D tentatively fits TRBD1 or TRBD2 (7 bases each). In germline, CDR1 is GTSNPN, CDR2 SVGIG (reference sequence). V was shortened by 7 bases and J by 4 bases, with 16 bases between the two germline ends. The length of the CDR3 is 13 residues. This chain's CDR3 is CASKGRGLETQYF. CDR3 DNA sequence: TGTGCCTCGAAAGGGAGGGGGCTAGAGACCCAGTACTTC.

The chain is built from TRBV11-3 and TRBJ2-1; TRBD2 agrees at 10 bases. CDR3 length equals 17 residues. Trimming took 5 bases from V and 0 from J; bases not matched to a gene: 7. Germline lookup yields CDR1 SGHNT and CDR2 YENEEA. CDR3 protein: CASSHTSGALSYNEQFF. As DNA, the CDR3 is TGTGCCAGCAGCCATACTAGCGGGGCGCTCTCCTACAATGAGCAGTTCTTC.

V gene TRBV7-9 combines with J gene TRBJ1-1; D is unclear. This CDR3 is 12 amino acids long. Trimming took off 9 bases at V and 0 bases at J, with 8 bases between the two ends. The germline V gene has CDR1 SEHNR and CDR2 FQNEAQ (reference sequence). The CDR3 sequence: CARQSMNTEAFF. DNA for the CDR3: TGTGCCAGACAGTCGATGAACACTGAAGCTTTCTTT.

V is TRBV6-5 and J is TRBJ1-1; D possibly corresponds to TRBD1 (6 bases). CDR1 is MNHEY and CDR2 is SVGAGI in the germline V gene. There are 16 residues in the CDR3. Trimming pared 1 base from V and 5 bases from J, leaving 17 bases between. Written as DNA, the CDR3 is TGTGCCAGCAGTTACTTCCGACGGGGGCGAAGGACTGAAGCTTTCTTT. It is translated as CASSYFRRGRRTEAFF.

The chain uses TRBV5-4 and TRBJ2-1; 15 bases match TRBD2. The V segment lost 4 bases and the J segment 7 bases; nucleotides outside the gene matches: 3. The length of the CDR3 is 15 residues. CDR1 SGHNT and CDR2 YYREEE come from the germline V gene (reference sequence). The CDR3 loop reads CASSHGTSGGNEQFF. CDR3 nucleotides: TGTGCCAGCAGCCACGGGACTAGCGGGGGGAATGAGCAGTTCTTC.